The 8 T cell receptor beta chains presented below share a single source sample, sequenced in a study of blood T cell repertoires in COVID-19. Sequenced by immunoSEQ multiplex PCR; TCRdb stores in-frame clones only, minus some. The sample lists about 230,000 clones; 75% to 85% were seen once. Sequencing was done on a sample of peripheral blood. The receptors originated from a woman aged 35 to 49 who had recovered from COVID-19.

This chain connects TRBV4-3 to TRBJ1-2; 7 bases agree with TRBD1. CDR3 size: 16 residues. V lost 0 bases to trimming and J lost 0 bases; unmatched junction nucleotides: 4. Looked up from germline, CDR1 is LGHNA and CDR2 is YSLEER. CDR3 nucleotide sequence: TGCGCCAGCAGCCAAGACCCTGGGACAGCTAACTATGGCTACACCTTC. It specifies CASSQDPGTANYGYTF.

The chain has TRBV29-1 and TRBJ1-2, with TRBD1 as a possible D gene (5 bases). CDR3 size: 15 residues. V lost 3 bases to trimming and J lost 2 bases, with 16 bases between them. The germline V gene has CDR1 SQVTM and CDR2 ANQGSEA. CDR3 nucleotides: TGCAGCGTTGACAAGCGGGCAGGGTCGAACTATGGCTACACCTTC. Protein sequence: CSVDKRAGSNYGYTF.

This clone appeared a few times. This chain connects TRBV29-1 to TRBJ1-3, with D perhaps TRBD1 (6 bases). The V gene's germline CDR1 is SQVTM and CDR2 ANQGSEA. The CDR3 runs 19 residues. Trimming pared 5 bases from V and 1 base from J, leaving 27 bases between. CDR3 coding DNA: TGCAGCGTTCACCCCGCGGACAGTTTTACTGCCTATTCTGGAAACACCATATATTTT. It encodes CSVHPADSFTAYSGNTIYF.

This sequence joins TRBV6-6 and TRBJ1-1; 9 nucleotides match TRBD1. CDR1 MNHNY and CDR2 SVGAGI come from the germline V gene (reference sequence). J gave up 1 base and V 7 bases, and 4 bases lay outside the gene matches. The CDR3 covers 14 residues. The DNA for the CDR3 is TGTGCCAGCAATACGGGACAGGGGAACACTGAAGCTTTCTTT. This encodes CASNTGQGNTEAFF.

V usage is TRBV18 and J usage is TRBJ2-5; no clear D gene. Germline lookup yields CDR1 KGHSH and CDR2 LQKENI. The CDR3 spans 14 residues. The V and J ends lost 3 bases and 5 bases respectively, with 13 bases between them. The CDR3 reads CASSPAASEETQYF. The CDR3 nucleotides read TGTGCCAGCTCACCGGCGGCTTCCGAGGAGACCCAGTACTTC.

This sequence joins TRBV5-1 and TRBJ1-6; 9 bases align to TRBD1. From germline, CDR1 is SGHRS and CDR2 YFSETQ. CDR3 length: 15 amino acids. Trimming at V came to 2 bases and at J to 6 bases, leaving 3 bases not matched to a gene. The DNA of the CDR3 is TGCGCCAGCAGCTTTACGACAGGGGGTAATTCACCCCTCCACTTT. It is translated as CASSFTTGGNSPLHF.

The rearrangement uses TRBV9 and TRBJ1-2, with D possibly matching TRBD1 (5 bases). From germline, CDR1 is SGDLS and CDR2 YYNGEE. CDR3 length equals 15 residues. V lost 0 bases and J lost 10, with 19 bases in between. CDR3 DNA: TGTGCCAGCAGCGTAGGGGCAGGGTTGGTTGGCGACTACACCTTC. This codes for CASSVGAGLVGDYTF.

This chain connects TRBV6-2 or TRBV6-3 to TRBJ1-2; possibly TRBD1 for D (5 bases). The CDR3 is made up of 16 amino acids. In germline, CDR1 is MNHEY, CDR2 SVGEGT. The germline V and J ends were trimmed by 8 bases and 6 bases, with 25 bases remaining between them. CDR3 loop: CASCLTGLWGSDGYTF. The CDR3 coding sequence is TGTGCCAGCTGTTTGACCGGTCTGTGGGGCAGCGATGGCTACACCTTC.